The next 27 T cell receptor beta chains were all read from a single sample in a study of T cell responses to AZD1222 COVID-19 vaccine. Measured with immunoSEQ multiplex PCR; TCRdb has only the in-frame clones, and not every one. Of under 150,000 clones in the sample, around nine tenths were seen once. The sequenced sample was peripheral blood, obtained on day 0 of MenACWY control vaccination. The source is an adult in good health.

The rearrangement links TRBV19 to TRBJ1-1; maybe TRBD1 (6 bases). Trimming pared 1 base from V and 1 base from J, leaving 10 bases between. Germline CDR1 LNHDA, CDR2 SQIVND (reference sequence). The CDR3 loop spans 15 amino acids. CDR3 residues: CASSIGAGENTEAFF. The CDR3 DNA is TGTGCCAGTAGTATAGGAGCAGGGGAGAACACTGAAGCTTTCTTT.

This clone was counted once. The germline gene is not matched at one end of the junction; a read error may be the cause. The gene calls are TRBV30 and TRBJ1-2; D not resolved. The CDR3 runs to 11 residues. The germline gives CDR1 GTSNPN, CDR2 SVGIG (reference sequence). The CDR3 here is CAWSVPPGHHF. CDR3 DNA sequence: TGTGCCTGGAGTGTACCCCCAGGCCACCACTTC.

This clone was picked up one time. This chain uses TRBV30 with TRBJ1-2, with unresolved D. Germline-derived CDR1 and CDR2 are GTSNPN and SVGIG (reference sequence). Trimming cost V 2 bases and J 0 bases, with 4 bases left between them. CDR3 length: 12 residues. The DNA of the CDR3 is TGTGCCTGGAGTACAGCTAACTATGGCTACACCTTC. Translation gives CAWSTANYGYTF.

This chain links TRBV7-8 with TRBJ1-5; tentatively, D is TRBD1 (5 bases). The V and J ends lost 4 bases and 0 bases respectively, with 13 bases between them. CDR1 is SGHVS and CDR2 is FQNEAQ in the germline V gene. The CDR3 is 16 residues long. The DNA for the CDR3 is TGTGCCAGCAGCTGGGGGACGGCCTATAGCAATCAGCCCCAGCATTTT. Protein: CASSWGTAYSNQPQHF.

J is TRBJ2-7 and V is TRBV7-6, with D tentatively TRBD1 (6 bases). Germline-derived CDR1 and CDR2 are SGHVS and FNYEAQ. V dropped 3 bases and J dropped 2 bases, with 14 bases sitting between them. CDR3 length equals 15 residues. CDR3 protein: CASSLGHQFPYEQYF. The CDR3 bases are TGTGCCAGCAGCTTGGGACATCAATTTCCCTACGAGCAGTACTTC.

The chain carries TRBV5-4 and TRBJ2-2; 7 bases line up with TRBD2. The CDR3 covers 16 residues. J was trimmed by 2 bases and V by 2 bases; bases with no gene match: 6. Per the germline V gene, CDR1 is SGHNT and CDR2 is YYREEE (reference sequence). For the CDR3, the DNA is TGTGCCAGCAGCTTCGGGGACTATCGAAACACCGGGGAGCTGTTTTTT. Its protein product is CASSFGDYRNTGELFF. The full variable domain, rest sourced from reference TRBV5-4 and TRBJ2-2, is ETGVTQSPTHLIKTRGQQVTLRCSSQSGHNTVSWYQQALGQGPQFIFQYYREEENGRGNFPPRFSGLQFPNYSSELNVNALELDDSALYLCASSFGDYRNTGELFFGEGSRLTVL.

The chain couples TRBV2 to TRBJ1-4; 10 nucleotides match TRBD1. The trim removed 5 bases at V and 6 bases at J, leaving 3 bases unmatched. The germline V gene encodes CDR1 SNHLY and CDR2 FYNNEI. The CDR3 totals 14 residues. CDR3 DNA: TGTGCCAGCAGTCGGGACAGGGGTGATGAAAAACTGTTTTTT. The encoded protein is CASSRDRGDEKLFF.

Only a few counts were recorded for this clone. This chain uses TRBV4-1 with TRBJ1-1; D is uncertain. Germline V gives CDR1 MGHRA, CDR2 YSYEKL. The CDR3 sequence is 14 residues long. V was trimmed by 0 bases and J by 6 bases, leaving 11 bases between them. Here the CDR3 reads CASSQEYGRAEAFF. As DNA, the CDR3 is TGCGCCAGCAGCCAAGAGTACGGTAGGGCTGAAGCTTTCTTT.

This clone was detected only once. The CDR3 loop reads CASSSRSAGAVQPQHF. CDR3 DNA sequence: TGTGCCAGCAGCTCTAGATCGGCAGGGGCGGTTCAGCCCCAGCATTTT. The chain links TRBV13 to TRBJ1-5, with a weak D call TRBD1 (6 bases). V was clipped by 4 bases and J by 6 bases, with 19 bases between them. CDR3 length equals 16 residues. In germline, CDR1 is PRHDT, CDR2 FYEKMQ (reference sequence). Based on the CDR3 plus reference TRBV13 and TRBJ1-5, the full variable domain is AAGVIQSPRHLIKEKRETATLKCYPIPRHDTVYWYQQGPGQDPQFLISFYEKMQSDKGSIPDRFSAQQFSDYHSELNMSSLELGDSALYFCASSSRSAGAVQPQHFGDGTRLSIL.

This CDR3 reads CASIGTGVPTYEQYF. CDR3 coding DNA: TGTGCCAGCATCGGGACAGGGGTCCCGACCTACGAGCAGTACTTC. The rearrangement joins TRBV28 to TRBJ2-7; TRBD1 aligns across 10 bases. CDR1 MDHEN and CDR2 SYDVKM come from the germline V gene. The CDR3 length is 15 residues. J gave up 2 bases and V 7 bases, and 8 bases lay outside the gene matches. Looking up the rest from reference TRBV28 and TRBJ2-7 gives the full variable domain: DVKVTQSSRYLVKRTGEKVFLECVQDMDHENMFWYRQDPGLGLRLIYFSYDVKMKEKGDIPEGYSVSREKKERFSLILESASTNQTSMYLCASIGTGVPTYEQYFGPGTRLTVT.

CDR3 amino acids: CASSQDETWRGGLDEQFF. In nucleotides, the CDR3 is TGTGCCAGCAGCCAAGATGAGACTTGGCGGGGGGGCCTGGATGAGCAGTTCTTC. The genes are TRBV3-1 (or the pseudogene TRBV3-2) and TRBJ2-1; TRBD2 agrees at 9 bases. This CDR3 contains 18 residues. From germline, CDR1 is LGHDT and CDR2 YNNKEL (reference sequence). Trimming at V came to 0 bases and at J to 8 bases, leaving 14 bases not matched to a gene.

The chain links TRBV10-3 to TRBJ1-2; no clear D gene. Germline V gives CDR1 ENHRY, CDR2 SYGVKD. The length of the CDR3 is 13 residues. V shed 6 bases and J shed 5 bases, with 13 bases lying between them. The CDR3 reads CAISIPGPYGYTF. CDR3 DNA sequence: TGTGCCATCAGCATACCAGGACCTTATGGCTACACCTTC.

The chain recombines TRBV7-9 with TRBJ2-1, with D tentatively TRBD2 (5 bases). Germline CDR1 reads SEHNR; CDR2 reads FQNEAQ (reference sequence). V was shortened by 5 bases and J by 6 bases, with 14 bases between the two germline ends. This CDR3 region has 14 residues. The CDR3 here is CASSPPTSPNEQFF. The CDR3 DNA follows: TGTGCCAGCAGCCCGCCTACTAGTCCCAATGAGCAGTTCTTC.

CDR3: CASSPDPGPQPQHF. Written as DNA, the CDR3 is TGTGCCAGCAGCCCTGACCCAGGACCTCAGCCCCAGCATTTT. The rearrangement links TRBV7-8 to TRBJ1-5; D remains ambiguous. V was cut by 5 bases and J by 6 bases, with 14 bases left in between. The CDR3 runs to 14 residues. Germline loops: CDR1 SGHVS, CDR2 FQNEAQ.

This chain connects TRBV15 to TRBJ2-3; D possibly uses TRBD1 or TRBD2 (6 bases each). CDR1 is LNHNV, CDR2 YYDKDF, per germline (reference sequence). The CDR3 sequence is 19 residues long. Trimming took off 2 bases at V and 0 bases at J, with 21 bases between the two ends. CDR3 protein: CATSRPSGGPISSTDTQYF. Here the CDR3 DNA reads TGTGCCACCAGCAGACCCTCCGGGGGCCCAATATCTAGCACAGATACGCAGTATTTT.

The chain couples TRBV4-2 to TRBJ1-5; D is undetermined. The CDR3 sequence is 15 residues long. CDR1 is LGHNA and CDR2 is YNFKEQ in the germline V gene. Trimming pared 1 base from V and 3 bases from J, leaving 10 bases between. CDR3 region: CASSQGAGTNQPQHF. CDR3 nucleotide sequence: TGTGCCAGCAGCCAAGGGGCGGGTACCAATCAGCCCCAGCATTTT.

The chain couples TRBV11-3 to TRBJ2-1; 7 positions match TRBD2. V trimming: 0 bases; J trimming: 5 bases; junction bases outside the gene matches: 1. The CDR3 consists of 14 residues. Germline CDR1 reads SGHNT; CDR2 reads YENEEA. The CDR3 nucleotides are TGTGCCAGCAGCTTAGACGCGGGAGACAATGAGCAGTTCTTC. Residues: CASSLDAGDNEQFF.

The chain is built from TRBV20-1 and TRBJ2-7, with D tentatively TRBD2 (5 bases). V was clipped by 3 bases and J by 7 bases, with 19 bases between them. Germline V gene sequence: CDR1 DFQATT, CDR2 SNEGSKA (reference sequence). This CDR3 contains 14 residues. The DNA for the CDR3 is TGCAGTGCTAGTCTCCGGGGTTCTTCGGGGGAGCAGTACTTC. It translates to CSASLRGSSGEQYF.

The gene calls are TRBV10-3 and TRBJ2-7; 9 bases are a match to TRBD2. The CDR3 consists of 16 residues. J was trimmed by 0 bases and V by 6 bases; bases with no gene match: 9. Germline V gene data show CDR1 as ENHRY and CDR2 as SYGVKD. The CDR3: CAISVAGARSSYEQYF. DNA of the CDR3: TGTGCCATCAGCGTAGCGGGAGCCCGGAGCTCCTACGAGCAGTACTTC.

CDR3 DNA: TGTGCCAGCATCGATACCGGGAACACCATATATTTT. Protein product: CASIDTGNTIYF. The chain joins TRBV28 to TRBJ1-3; D is ambiguous. Germline assignment: CDR1 MDHEN and CDR2 SYDVKM. The V and J ends lost 7 bases and 7 bases respectively, with 11 bases between them. CDR3 length equals 12 residues.

This clone was detected only once. V gene TRBV2 combines with J gene TRBJ2-5, with TRBD2 as a possible D gene (6 bases). CDR1 SNHLY and CDR2 FYNNEI come from the germline V gene. The length of the CDR3 is 12 residues. V lost 4 bases and J 4 bases, leaving 7 bases between the germline ends. The CDR3 spells CASSVGGETQYF. DNA of the CDR3: TGTGCCAGCAGTGTGGGGGGAGAGACCCAGTACTTC.

This clone was detected a few times. This chain links TRBV7-8 with TRBJ1-1; 9 nucleotides match TRBD1. Germline V gene sequence: CDR1 SGHVS, CDR2 FQNEAQ. The V gene end was trimmed by 0 bases and the J gene end by 5 bases; junction bases not matched to a gene: 7. The CDR3 extends over 16 amino acids. In DNA form, the CDR3 reads TGTGCCAGCAGCTTAGCCCCGGGACAGGGTCCGACTGAAGCTTTCTTT. Its translation is CASSLAPGQGPTEAFF.

The chain carries TRBV27 and TRBJ1-2; 9 bases match TRBD1. The junction had 11 bases not matched to a gene; V was cut back by 4 bases and J by 8 bases. Germline CDR1 reads MNHEY; CDR2 reads SMNVEV (reference sequence). CDR3 length equals 15 residues. The CDR3 DNA reads TGTGCCAGCAGTTCCACAGGGGGCGTCATATTAGGCTACACCTTC. It yields the protein CASSSTGGVILGYTF.

The rearrangement links TRBV24-1 to TRBJ1-5; 7 positions match TRBD1. J gave up 3 bases and V 5 bases, and 9 bases lay outside the gene matches. Germline V gives CDR1 KGHDR, CDR2 SFDVKD. CDR3 length equals 16 residues. CDR3 bases: TGTGCCACCAGTGGTAACGGGACAGACTCCAATCAGCCCCAGCATTTT. This translates into CATSGNGTDSNQPQHF.

The sample holds one count of this clone. This chain links TRBV7-8 with TRBJ1-2, with 10 bases identical to TRBD1. This CDR3 is built from 14 residues. Germline CDR1 and CDR2: SGHVS and FQNEAQ. Germline trimming cut 5 bases from V and 5 bases from J; bases unmatched to any gene: 5. For the CDR3, the DNA is TGTGCCAGCAGCACGACAGGGGGCGGTTATGGCTACACCTTC. Amino acids: CASSTTGGGYGYTF.

The rearrangement links TRBV21-1 to TRBJ2-7; the table's D call TRBD1 went unverified against the DNA. TRBV21-1 is given as a pseudogene. This CDR3 is 16 amino acids long. The DNA of the CDR3 is TGTGCCAGCAGCAAAGTAGGGGGACAGGAAAACTACGAGCAGTACTTC. Translated: CASSKVGGQENYEQYF.

The rearrangement joins TRBV18 to TRBJ1-5, with unresolved D. The ends were cut back, 1 base at V and 2 bases at J, with 9 bases in the middle. This CDR3 has 15 amino acids. In germline, CDR1 is KGHSH, CDR2 LQKENI. The DNA of the CDR3 is TGTGCCAGCTCACCACTGCAGAGTGGCAATCAGCCCCAGCATTTT. It yields the protein CASSPLQSGNQPQHF. The entire variable domain, with the rest obtained from reference TRBV18 and TRBJ1-5, is as follows: NAGVMQNPRHLVRRRGQEARLRCSPMKGHSHVYWYRQLPEEGLKFMVYLQKENIIDESGMPKERFSAEFPKEGPSILRIQQVVRGDSAAYFCASSPLQSGNQPQHFGDGTRLSIL.